The 6 T cell receptor beta chains below all came from one sample that was sequenced in a study of T cells in narcolepsy (dated by TCRdb to 2016 to 2018). The library was produced with the immunoSEQ multiplex PCR assay. TCRdb took this table from immuneACCESS and kept in-frame rearrangements with V and J called. Such tables lack part of the clones; where checked against another copy, unresolved V genes explain under half of the gap, and the rest is unexplained. For this sample the table gives some 13,000 clones, of which about 89% were detected only once. The ten largest clones add up to 1.5% to 2% of the sample. The specimen sequenced was CD45RA- memory CD4+ T cells from PBMCs. The cell subset or site label corresponds to: memory T cells sorted ex vivo from peripheral blood. These receptors were obtained from a human donor with narcolepsy.

V usage is TRBV19 and J usage is TRBJ2-7; maybe TRBD2 (5 bases). With 9 bases removed from V and 2 bases from J, the gap between germline ends came to 17 bases. CDR1 LNHDA and CDR2 SQIVND come from the germline V gene (reference sequence). The CDR3 is 14 amino acids. CDR3 loop: CASRPGGAAYEQYF. The DNA for the CDR3 is TGTGCCAGCCGGCCGGGTGGAGCGGCCTACGAGCAGTACTTC. Drawing the rest from reference TRBV19 and TRBJ2-7, the complete variable domain is DGGITQSPKYLFRKEGQNVTLSCEQNLNHDAMYWYRQDPGQGLRLIYYSQIVNDFQKGDIAEGYSVSREKKESFPLTVTSAQKNPTAFYLCASRPGGAAYEQYFGPGTRLTVT.

The V gene is TRBV7-8, the J gene TRBJ2-2, with D tentatively TRBD2 (7 bases). V lost 0 bases and J lost 4, with 15 bases in between. CDR3 length: 17 residues. The germline V gene encodes CDR1 SGHVS and CDR2 FQNEAQ. The CDR3 loop reads CASSLASGGRRTGELFF. The CDR3 DNA sequence: TGTGCCAGCAGCTTAGCGTCGGGGGGCAGGCGCACCGGGGAGCTGTTTTTT.

This clone has just a few counts. V is TRBV19 and J is TRBJ2-2, with TRBD2 identical over 11 bases. There are 19 residues in the CDR3. The junction had 18 bases not matched to a gene; V was cut back by 7 bases and J by 5 bases. Germline V gene data show CDR1 as LNHDA and CDR2 as SQIVND (reference sequence). CDR3 sequence (DNA): TGTGCCAGTACCGCGGTTGGATTAGCGGGAGGGCCCGGGACCGGGGAGCTGTTTTTT. The encoded protein is CASTAVGLAGGPGTGELFF.

This chain links TRBV5-1 with TRBJ2-7; 9 bases fit TRBD2. The CDR3 contains 16 residues. Trimming removed 3 bases from V and 4 bases from J; junction bases left unmatched: 11. Germline CDR1 SGHRS, CDR2 YFSETQ. CDR3 sequence reads: CASSWGPSGETYEQYF. DNA for the CDR3: TGCGCCAGCAGCTGGGGTCCTAGCGGGGAGACGTACGAGCAGTACTTC.

The chain uses TRBV2 and TRBJ1-4; D possibly corresponds to TRBD1 (5 bases). There are 15 residues in the CDR3. V shed 4 bases and J shed 4 bases, with 13 bases lying between them. Germline V lookup: CDR1 SNHLY, CDR2 FYNNEI. The CDR3 DNA reads as TGTGCCAGCAGTGTCCAGGGTTTGGGTAATGAAAAACTGTTTTTT. Amino acid sequence: CASSVQGLGNEKLFF.

The CDR3 nucleotides read TGCGCCAGCAGCTTGGCCGACAACGGCTACACCTTC. This translates into CASSLADNGYTF. The V gene is TRBV5-1, the J gene TRBJ1-2; the D is unclear. The germline V gene has CDR1 SGHRS and CDR2 YFSETQ. The CDR3 has 12 residues. V was cut by 0 bases and J by 8 bases, with 8 bases left in between. Full variable domain (rest looked up from reference TRBV5-1 and TRBJ1-2): KAGVTQTPRYLIKTRGQQVTLSCSPISGHRSVSWYQQTPGQGLQFLFEYFSETQRNKGNFPGRFSGRQFSNSRSEMNVSTLELGDSALYLCASSLADNGYTFGSGTRLTVV.